This TCR beta chain was identified during a study of T cells in Graves' hyperthyroidism and ophthalmopathy. Study information: Blood from the periphery was taken at initial diagnosis, before any treatment. Regarding the study as a whole: A model of 13 V-J features distinguished ophthalmopathy from stable hyperthyroidism.

Trimming took off 3 bases at V and 1 base at J, with 9 bases between the two ends. CDR1 and CDR2 from the germline V gene are ENHRY and SYGVKD. This CDR3 is built from 14 residues. Diagnoses were established using clinical symptoms, serum thyroxine and TRAb, thyroid ultrasound and orbital computed tomography. The table lists this clonotype with a few counts. The antigen remains undetermined. The TCR beta CDR3 regions underwent amplification using RNA transcripts as the source. HTBI primers drove first-round RT-PCR of the TCR CDR3. TCRdb fed the multiplex PCR reads into MiXCR, producing one record per CDR3 protein. The data show hundreds of thousands of distinct CDR3 sequences, around 13% seen once.

The TCR sequence derives from a woman aged 18-29 years with Graves' hyperthyroidism. The chain employs TRBV10-3 and TRBJ1-1; D gene unclear. Input material: blood. The chain's CDR3 is CAISEERRNTEAFF. CDR3 bases: TGTGCCATCAGTGAAGAACGTCGGAACACTGAAGCTTTCTTT.